One sample yielded the 21 T cell receptor beta chains listed below, sequenced in a study of cytomegalovirus exposure and HLA in healthy donors. PCR primers comprised 60 Vbeta and 13 Jbeta primers. Profiled with immunoSEQ multiplex PCR; TCRdb holds only in-frame clones, not every one. Among 150,000 to 200,000 clones listed, roughly 77% were seen once. Sequenced material: PBMCs. Receptor source: a male donor in good health and CMV-seropositive.

This clone has only one observation. The gene calls are TRBV7-2 and TRBJ2-7; 10 bases align to TRBD2. Germline V gene data show CDR1 as SGHTA and CDR2 as FQGNSA. The V segment lost 3 bases and the J segment 6 bases; nucleotides outside the gene matches: 2. The CDR3 is 13 residues long. The CDR3 nucleotides read TGTGCCAGCAGCTTCGGACTAGCGGCCGAGCAGTACTTC. As protein: CASSFGLAAEQYF.

This chain uses TRBV7-8 with TRBJ2-2; a weak D match, TRBD2 (6 bases). CDR3 length: 15 residues. The ends were cut back, 5 bases at V and 5 bases at J, with 15 bases in the middle. Germline V gene sequence: CDR1 SGHVS, CDR2 FQNEAQ. The CDR3 sequence is CASSLGLGGTGELFF. CDR3 coding DNA: TGTGCCAGCAGCCTCGGCTTGGGGGGTACCGGGGAGCTGTTTTTT. The entire variable domain, with the rest obtained from reference TRBV7-8 and TRBJ2-2, is as follows: GAGVSQSPRYKVAKRGQDVALRCDPISGHVSLFWYQQALGQGPEFLTYFQNEAQLDKSGLPSDRFFAERPEGSVSTLKIQRTQQEDSAVYLCASSLGLGGTGELFFGEGSRLTVL.

The genes are TRBV27 and TRBJ2-5, with TRBD2 identical over 9 bases. Losses at the gene ends were 8 bases for V and 4 bases for J; bases not matched to a gene: 20. The CDR3 is 18 amino acids. Germline V CDR1 and CDR2: MNHEY, SMNVEV (reference sequence). The CDR3 sequence is CASQMGWTSARGGETQYF. Written as DNA, the CDR3 is TGTGCCAGCCAAATGGGTTGGACTAGCGCTAGGGGTGGAGAGACCCAGTACTTC.

This chain connects TRBV30 to TRBJ2-2; D unclear. Deletions cut 4 bases from V and 3 bases from J, with 12 bases between. The CDR3 consists of 14 residues. Germline CDR1 reads GTSNPN; CDR2 reads SVGIG (reference sequence). CDR3 region: CAWKLVRDTGELFF. CDR3 nucleotides: TGTGCCTGGAAATTAGTCCGAGACACCGGGGAGCTGTTTTTT.

This chain links TRBV11-2 with TRBJ1-6, with TRBD1 matching over 10 bases. The CDR3 runs to 15 residues. V trimming: 5 bases; J trimming: 9 bases; junction bases outside the gene matches: 7. Germline values: CDR1 SGHAT, CDR2 FQNNGV. The CDR3 sequence is CASSAMTGGGSPLHF. For the CDR3, the DNA is TGTGCCAGCAGCGCCATGACAGGGGGCGGTTCACCCCTCCACTTT.

This clone appeared once. The chain links TRBV9 to TRBJ1-2; TRBD1 matches at 7 bases. The CDR3 covers 15 residues. From germline, CDR1 is SGDLS and CDR2 YYNGEE. J gave up 3 bases and V 0 bases, and 5 bases lay outside the gene matches. The CDR3 loop reads CASSVVGTAYYGYTF. In DNA, the CDR3 is TGTGCCAGCAGCGTAGTCGGGACAGCCTACTATGGCTACACCTTC.

This clone was counted once. CDR3 nucleotide sequence: TGTGCCAGCAGCTCCTCTCGTGGGACAGACCTATTCTCCTACGAGCAGTACTTC. Residues: CASSSSRGTDLFSYEQYF. This chain connects TRBV11-2 to TRBJ2-7; TRBD1 matches 7 bases. Germline trimming cut 4 bases from V and 0 bases from J; bases unmatched to any gene: 15. Germline V CDR1 and CDR2: SGHAT, FQNNGV. This CDR3 has 18 amino acids.

This clone was seen once. V and J are TRBV6-5 and TRBJ2-1; 7 bases map to TRBD2. The CDR3 has 11 residues. J lost 8 bases, V lost 8 bases, and 3 bases had no gene match. Germline CDR1 MNHEY, CDR2 SVGAGI. The chain's CDR3 is CASGREHEQFF. In DNA, the CDR3 is TGTGCCAGCGGGCGGGAGCATGAGCAGTTCTTC.

This chain joins TRBV7-9 and TRBJ1-5, with 7 nucleotides matching TRBD1. Germline CDR1 reads SEHNR; CDR2 reads FQNEAQ (reference sequence). The CDR3 length is 14 residues. With V trimmed by 1 base and J by 5 bases, 2 bases remained unmatched. The CDR3 protein is CASSLGDSYQPQHF. For the CDR3, the DNA is TGTGCCAGCAGCTTAGGGGACAGCTATCAGCCCCAGCATTTT.

The chain couples TRBV9 to TRBJ2-7, with 9 bases fitting TRBD2. The CDR3 consists of 15 residues. V trimming: 3 bases; J trimming: 3 bases; junction bases outside the gene matches: 7. The V gene's germline CDR1 is SGDLS and CDR2 YYNGEE. The CDR3 sequence: CASSANSGSFYEQYF. The CDR3 nucleotides read TGTGCCAGCAGCGCAAATAGCGGGAGTTTCTACGAGCAGTACTTC.

This clone was detected a few times. The chain recombines TRBV2 with TRBJ2-1; tentative D call: TRBD2 (5 bases). Germline V CDR1 and CDR2: SNHLY, FYNNEI. CDR3 length: 14 residues. Trimming pared 6 bases from V and 4 bases from J, leaving 13 bases between. CDR3 sequence (DNA): TGTGCCAGCAGCCAGGACTGGACTTACAATGAGCAGTTCTTC. This translates into CASSQDWTYNEQFF.

The chain links TRBV7-2 to TRBJ1-5; 9 positions agree with TRBD1. The ends lost 6 bases at V and 4 bases at J; junction bases unmatched: 7. This CDR3 is 15 amino acids long. The germline V gene has CDR1 SGHTA and CDR2 FQGNSA. The CDR3 DNA is TGTGCCAGCAGTGATATTGACAGGGGGAATCAGCCCCAGCATTTT. Its protein is CASSDIDRGNQPQHF.

This clone was seen just once. The genes are TRBV11-2 and TRBJ2-7, with a possible D match to TRBD2 (6 bases). Germline V gene data show CDR1 as SGHAT and CDR2 as FQNNGV. The CDR3 sequence is 13 residues long. Trimming stripped 5 bases from V and 6 bases from J, with 14 bases between. The CDR3 reads CASSAREIGEQYF. In nucleotides, the CDR3 is TGTGCCAGCAGCGCCCGGGAGATTGGCGAGCAGTACTTC.

The chain joins TRBV28 to TRBJ2-5; D perhaps matches TRBD1 (6 bases). Germline CDR1 MDHEN, CDR2 SYDVKM. The CDR3 sequence is 14 residues long. Trimming left V 5 bases short and J 2 bases short, with 12 bases between. The CDR3 coding sequence is TGTGCCAGCAGTCACGGGACACAGCAAGAGACCCAGTACTTC. Amino acid sequence: CASSHGTQQETQYF.

This clone was observed a few times. V gene TRBV5-1 combines with J gene TRBJ2-5; 8 nucleotides match TRBD2. CDR1 SGHRS and CDR2 YFSETQ come from the germline V gene. V lost 5 bases and J lost 3; bases outside the gene matches: 9. The CDR3 consists of 15 residues. In DNA, the CDR3 is TGCGCCAGCAGACACTACACTAGCGGTAAAGAGACCCAGTACTTC. It specifies CASRHYTSGKETQYF.

CDR3 bases: TGCGCCAGCAGCCTGTCCCAGGACTACGAGCAGTACTTC. It specifies CASSLSQDYEQYF. This sequence joins TRBV5-1 and TRBJ2-7; D is uncertain. Germline V CDR1 and CDR2: SGHRS, YFSETQ. Trimming cost V 4 bases and J 3 bases, with 11 bases left between them. The CDR3 has 13 residues. Using reference TRBV5-1 and TRBJ2-7 for the parts outside the CDR3, the full variable domain is KAGVTQTPRYLIKTRGQQVTLSCSPISGHRSVSWYQQTPGQGLQFLFEYFSETQRNKGNFPGRFSGRQFSNSRSEMNVSTLELGDSALYLCASSLSQDYEQYFGPGTRLTVT.

The genes are TRBV27 and TRBJ2-2; 8 positions agree with TRBD2. The length of the CDR3 is 16 residues. J gave up 3 bases and V 4 bases, and 7 bases lay outside the gene matches. Germline V gene sequence: CDR1 MNHEY, CDR2 SMNVEV (reference sequence). The CDR3 region has the DNA TGTGCCAGCAGTTCGGGGACTAGTTCCCACACCGGGGAGCTGTTTTTT. This gives the protein CASSSGTSSHTGELFF.

This clone was counted once. The chain links TRBV2 to TRBJ2-6, with D possibly being TRBD1 (6 bases). The CDR3 sequence is 15 residues long. The V and J ends lost 6 bases and 1 base respectively, with 10 bases between them. Germline loops: CDR1 SNHLY, CDR2 FYNNEI. The CDR3 protein is CASREQGSGANVLTF. The CDR3 DNA reads TGTGCCAGCAGGGAACAGGGTTCTGGGGCCAACGTCCTGACTTTC.

The rearrangement uses TRBV11-3 and TRBJ2-7, with TRBD1 as a possible D gene (6 bases). The CDR3 length is 13 residues. Trimming cost V 5 bases and J 2 bases, with 10 bases left between them. The germline gives CDR1 SGHNT, CDR2 YENEEA. CDR3 protein: CASSPTGTYEQYF. The CDR3 nucleotides read TGTGCCAGCAGCCCTACAGGGACCTACGAGCAGTACTTC.

The chain has TRBV11-2 and TRBJ1-2; 7 nucleotides align to TRBD1. CDR3 length: 12 amino acids. The germline V gene has CDR1 SGHAT and CDR2 FQNNGV. V lost 10 bases to trimming and J lost 6 bases; unmatched junction nucleotides: 8. CDR3 loop: CATNPGTDGYTF. CDR3 nucleotide sequence: TGTGCCACCAATCCCGGGACAGATGGCTACACCTTC.

The table lists this clone with a few counts. This chain links TRBV5-4 with TRBJ1-5; TRBD1 might be the D (6 bases). Germline lookup yields CDR1 SGHNT and CDR2 YYREEE (reference sequence). The CDR3 length is 16 residues. Trimming pared 0 bases from V and 4 bases from J, leaving 14 bases between. Written as DNA, the CDR3 is TGTGCCAGCAGCTTGGACGGGCACAGGGAGAATCAGCCCCAGCATTTT. This translates into CASSLDGHRENQPQHF.